The rows below give T cell receptor beta chains drawn from one sample of a study of blood T cell repertoires in COVID-19. Sequencing used immunoSEQ multiplex PCR; TCRdb keeps in-frame clones, though not all of them. The sample carries 280,000 or so clones, 87% recorded once. The specimen sequenced was PBMCs or T cells enriched from blood (not recorded which). The receptors shown here come from a woman between 40 and 55 years old who had recovered from COVID-19. Both conserved end residues are part of each CDR3. The D gene is left open where the match is weak. The size entry is marked missing in some rows and otherwise reads once, few, many or a size class.

CATADRNTGELFF	TGTGCCACCGCGGACAGGAACACCGGGGAGCTGTTTTTT	-	-	TRBV15	TRBJ2-2
CASTLGAANTEAFF	TGTGCCAGCACCCTAGGGGCGGCGAACACTGAAGCTTTCTTT	-	-	TRBV2	TRBJ1-1
CATPSGRTEAFF	TGTGCCACCCCATCAGGGAGGACTGAAGCTTTCTTT	-	-	TRBV24-1	TRBJ1-1
CASSRQGPNQPQHF	TGTGCCAGCTCACGACAAGGTCCCAATCAGCCCCAGCATTTT	-	-	TRBV18	TRBJ1-5
CASSRTGYREETQYF	TGTGCTAGCAGTCGTACAGGGTACAGGGAAGAGACCCAGTACTTC	-	-	TRBV7-7	TRBJ2-5
CASSPLSGGNEQFF	TGTGCCAGCTCACCACTTAGCGGGGGAAATGAGCAGTTCTTC	-	TRBD2	TRBV18	TRBJ2-1
CSASFTTGGTEAFF	TGCAGTGCTAGTTTTACCACAGGGGGCACTGAAGCTTTCTTT	-	TRBD1	TRBV20-1	TRBJ1-1
CASSIHRGVDEKLFF	TGTGCCAGCAGCATCCATCGCGGGGTTGATGAAAAACTGTTTTTT	-	-	TRBV5-5	TRBJ1-4
CARRDSSGANVLTF	TGTGCCAGAAGAGACAGCTCTGGGGCCAACGTCCTGACTTTC	few	-	TRBV5-3	TRBJ2-6
CASSFSGTSGSSRTDTQYF	TGCGCCAGCAGCTTTTCCGGGACTAGCGGGAGTTCTCGCACAGATACGCAGTATTTT	-	TRBD2	TRBV5-1	TRBJ2-3
CASQAPTGVETQYF	TGTGCCAGCCAAGCACCGACAGGAGTAGAGACCCAGTACTTC	-	-	TRBV28	TRBJ2-5
CASSFDSGASNEQFF	TGTGCCAGCAGCTTTGACAGCGGGGCTTCCAATGAGCAGTTCTTC	-	TRBD2	TRBV7-2	TRBJ2-1
CASSEAGTGGEGYEQFF	TGTGCCAGCAGCGAAGCCGGGACAGGGGGCGAAGGTTATGAGCAGTTCTTC	-	TRBD1	TRBV28	TRBJ2-1
CASSLGQGNTEAFF	TGTGCCAGCAGCCTAGGACAGGGGAACACTGAAGCTTTCTTT	-	TRBD1	TRBV11-3	TRBJ1-1
CASSQEEAGLSYNEQFF	TGCGCCAGCAGCCAAGAAGAAGCGGGCCTTTCCTACAATGAGCAGTTCTTC	-	-	TRBV4-1	TRBJ2-1
CASSSNRVTGYGYTF	TGTGCCAGCAGCTCCAACAGGGTTACGGGTTATGGCTACACCTTC	-	-	TRBV7-2	TRBJ1-2